These 8 T cell receptor beta chains came from one sample sequenced in a study of T-cell reconstitution after alpha-beta-depleted transplantation in children. Unique molecular identifiers were built into the TCRbeta library. TCRdb reanalysed the PCR reads using MiXCR and keeps one entry per CDR3 protein. The table includes hundreds of thousands of distinct CDR3 sequences, around 17% detected once. The source material was PBMCs, mostly from graft donor cells, sampled 360 days after TCRalphabeta/CD19-depleted stem cell transplant. The receptors originated from a male patient between 5 and 17 years old who had a stem cell transplant for acute lymphoblastic leukemia, so the T cells may come from the graft donor.

A few counts support this clonotype. The rearrangement links TRBV27 to TRBJ2-1, with D uncertain. V was clipped by 4 bases and J by 9 bases, with 16 bases between them. Germline loops: CDR1 MNHEY, CDR2 SMNVEV (reference sequence). The CDR3 runs 14 residues. As DNA, the CDR3 is TGTGCCAGCAGTTCGGTAGCCCTCCAATCTGAGCAGTTCTTC. The encoded protein is CASSSVALQSEQFF.

The sample holds many counts of this clonotype. The rearrangement uses TRBV28 and TRBJ2-7; D is possibly TRBD1 (6 bases). In germline, CDR1 is MDHEN, CDR2 SYDVKM. The ends were cut back, 2 bases at V and 2 bases at J, with 10 bases in the middle. The CDR3 is 14 residues long. Here the CDR3 reads CASSLSRGTYEQYF. The CDR3 nucleotides are TGTGCCAGCAGTTTAAGCAGGGGCACCTACGAGCAGTACTTC.

This clonotype was observed a few times. The chain employs TRBV7-9 and TRBJ2-7, with TRBD1 as a possible D gene (5 bases). Per germline, CDR1 SEHNR and CDR2 FQNEAQ (reference sequence). The CDR3 extends over 13 amino acids. V was clipped by 5 bases and J by 3 bases, with 11 bases between them. The CDR3 protein is CASSPVDSYEQYF. As DNA, the CDR3 is TGTGCCAGCAGCCCCGTCGACAGCTACGAGCAGTACTTC.

The chain has TRBV7-2 and TRBJ2-3, with 7 bases identical to TRBD2. Germline CDR1 reads SGHTA; CDR2 reads FQGNSA. Trimming took 3 bases from V and 1 from J; bases not matched to a gene: 7. CDR3 length: 16 residues. The CDR3 is CASSFRSGMGTDTQYF. The DNA of the CDR3 is TGTGCCAGCAGCTTCCGAAGCGGGATGGGCACAGATACGCAGTATTTT.

The table lists this clonotype with many counts. This rearrangement joins TRBV11-2 to TRBJ2-5; D may be TRBD1 (6 bases). Germline CDR1 reads SGHAT; CDR2 reads FQNNGV. V lost 2 bases and J lost 3, with 10 bases in between. The CDR3 is made up of 14 amino acids. The CDR3 region is CASSLTGLKETQYF. The CDR3 DNA sequence: TGTGCCAGCAGCTTAACAGGGTTAAAAGAGACCCAGTACTTC.

This clonotype was seen only a few times. The rearrangement joins TRBV7-2 to TRBJ2-5, with D tentatively TRBD2 (6 bases). The CDR3 extends over 15 amino acids. Trimming pared 5 bases from V and 1 base from J, leaving 14 bases between. Germline V gives CDR1 SGHTA, CDR2 FQGNSA. CDR3 DNA: TGTGCCAGCAGCGCTTCCCTAGCGATCCAAGAGACCCAGTACTTC. Translating gives CASSASLAIQETQYF.

CDR3 coding DNA: TGTGCCAGCGGCGAACTAGCGGGAGCCCACGAGCAGTACTTC. This encodes CASGELAGAHEQYF. The chain couples TRBV3-1 to TRBJ2-7; 11 positions agree with TRBD2. Looked up from germline, CDR1 is LGHDT and CDR2 is YNNKEL (reference sequence). The CDR3 totals 14 residues. The ends lost 8 bases at V and 5 bases at J; junction bases unmatched: 8.

The CDR3 region has the DNA TGTGCCAGCATCGGGGGCAGGAGCACCTATAATTCACCCCTCCACTTT. Its translation: CASIGGRSTYNSPLHF. This chain links TRBV9 with TRBJ1-6, with D possibly being TRBD1 (6 bases). Deletions cut 6 bases from V and 2 bases from J, with 15 bases between. This CDR3 has 16 amino acids. From germline, CDR1 is SGDLS and CDR2 YYNGEE.